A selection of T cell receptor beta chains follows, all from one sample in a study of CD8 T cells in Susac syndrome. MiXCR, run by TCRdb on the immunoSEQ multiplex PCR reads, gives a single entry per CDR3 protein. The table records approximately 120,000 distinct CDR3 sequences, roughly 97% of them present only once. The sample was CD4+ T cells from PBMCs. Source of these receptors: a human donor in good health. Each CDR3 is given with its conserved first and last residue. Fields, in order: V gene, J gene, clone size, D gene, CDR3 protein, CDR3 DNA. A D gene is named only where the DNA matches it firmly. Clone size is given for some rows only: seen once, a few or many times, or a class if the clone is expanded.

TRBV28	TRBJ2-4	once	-	CASRPGSLGPKNIQYF	TGTGCCAGCAGACCCGGGTCCCTGGGGCCCAAAAACATTCAGTACTTC
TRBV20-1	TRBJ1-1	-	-	CSASGGRGTEAFF	TGCAGTGCTAGTGGGGGGCGGGGAACTGAAGCTTTCTTT
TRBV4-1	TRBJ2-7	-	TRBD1	CASSQDWGQGAYEQYF	TGCGCCAGCAGCCAAGATTGGGGACAGGGGGCCTACGAGCAGTACTTC
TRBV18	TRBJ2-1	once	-	CASSPQTLGEQFF	TGTGCCAGCTCACCACAAACACTTGGTGAGCAGTTCTTC
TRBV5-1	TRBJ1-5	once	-	CASSQTGNSNQPQHF	TGCGCCAGCAGCCAAACAGGGAATAGCAATCAGCCCCAGCATTTT
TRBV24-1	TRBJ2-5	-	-	CATSHERRETQYF	TGTGCCACCAGCCATGAGAGGAGGGAGACCCAGTACTTC
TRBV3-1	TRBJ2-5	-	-	CASSQGKGWETQYF	TGTGCCAGCAGCCAAGGGAAGGGGTGGGAGACCCAGTACTTC
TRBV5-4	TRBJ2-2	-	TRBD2	CASSSPSSGRTGELFF	TGTGCCAGCAGCTCTCCGTCCAGCGGGAGGACCGGGGAGCTGTTTTTT
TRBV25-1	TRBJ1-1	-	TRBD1	CASSPLGSEQGRPEAFF	TGTGCCAGCAGTCCTCTCGGGTCTGAACAGGGGCGGCCTGAAGCTTTCTTT
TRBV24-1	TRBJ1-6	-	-	CATSRQDNSPLHF	TGTGCCACCAGCCGACAGGATAATTCACCCCTCCACTTT
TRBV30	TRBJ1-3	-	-	CAWSRNSGNTIYF	TGTGCCTGGAGTCGGAACTCTGGAAACACCATATATTTT
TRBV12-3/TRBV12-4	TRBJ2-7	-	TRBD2	CASSPGDRLAGFYEQYF	TGTGCCAGCAGTCCCGGGGACCGACTAGCGGGTTTCTACGAGCAGTACTTC
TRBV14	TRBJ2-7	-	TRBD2	CASSQRLAGTYEQYF	TGTGCCAGCAGCCAACGACTAGCGGGAACCTACGAGCAGTACTTC
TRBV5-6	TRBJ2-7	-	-	CASSLSRDWRAIEQYF	TGTGCCAGCAGCCTATCCCGGGACTGGAGGGCTATCGAGCAGTACTTC
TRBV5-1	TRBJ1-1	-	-	CASSEGPLDTEAFF	TGCGCCAGCAGCGAAGGACCCCTCGACACTGAAGCTTTCTTT
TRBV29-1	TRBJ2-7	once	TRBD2	CSVRTSLSYEQYF	TGCAGCGTTCGGACTAGCCTTTCCTACGAGCAGTACTTC
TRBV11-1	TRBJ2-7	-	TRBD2	CASSLVGGSGAPSYEQYF	TGTGCCAGCAGCTTAGTAGGTGGAAGCGGGGCACCCTCCTACGAGCAGTACTTC
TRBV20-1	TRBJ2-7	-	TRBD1	CSARDPGTGGEQYF	TGCAGTGCTAGAGATCCCGGGACAGGTGGCGAGCAGTACTTC
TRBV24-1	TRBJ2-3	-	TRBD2	CATSDFLAGGSDTQYF	TGTGCCACCAGTGATTTCCTAGCGGGGGGATCAGATACGCAGTATTTT
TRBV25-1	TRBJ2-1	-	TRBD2	CASSFSSGNSGEQFF	TGTGCCAGCAGCTTTTCTAGCGGGAATTCTGGTGAGCAGTTCTTC
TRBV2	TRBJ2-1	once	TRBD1	CASSERQGFFEQFF	TGTGCCAGCAGTGAGAGACAGGGTTTTTTTGAGCAGTTCTTC
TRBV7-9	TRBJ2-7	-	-	CASSLGVIGDKSSYEQYF	TGTGCCAGCAGCTTAGGAGTTATAGGGGACAAGAGCTCCTACGAGCAGTACTTC
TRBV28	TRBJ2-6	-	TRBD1	CASKQPTGGDGANVLTF	TGTGCCAGCAAACAACCTACAGGGGGCGATGGGGCCAACGTCCTGACTTTC
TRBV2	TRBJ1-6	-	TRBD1	CASTSGQGGTNSPLHF	TGTGCCAGCACCTCAGGACAGGGAGGGACGAATTCACCCCTCCACTTT